The rows below give T cell receptor beta chains drawn from one sample of a study of blood T cell repertoires in COVID-19. TCRdb's copy holds only in-frame clones and misses some; the assay was immunoSEQ multiplex PCR. The sample records 250,000 to 350,000 clones, roughly 90% being singletons. Sequencing was performed on peripheral blood. Every receptor here comes from a woman under 40 with COVID-19, enrolled during active disease. Both conserved end residues are part of each CDR3. A D gene is named only where the DNA matches it firmly. Only part of the rows carry a size: once, few, many, or a class if the clone is expanded.

v_call: TRBV5-5; j_call: TRBJ2-7; clone_size: .; d_call: .; cdr3_nt: TGTGCCAGCAGCTTGCTCCCCCCGGGGGGCGCGAGCTACGAGCAGTACTTC; cdr3_aa: CASSLLPPGGASYEQYF
v_call: TRBV28; j_call: TRBJ2-7; clone_size: .; d_call: TRBD2; cdr3_nt: TGTGCCAGCAGTTTGTACGAGGGAGGGCCGGGAGAGCAGTACTTC; cdr3_aa: CASSLYEGGPGEQYF
v_call: TRBV27; j_call: TRBJ2-5; clone_size: .; d_call: .; cdr3_nt: .; cdr3_aa: CASSSSSRRGETQYF
v_call: TRBV10-1; j_call: TRBJ2-7; clone_size: .; d_call: TRBD2; cdr3_nt: TGCGCCAGCAGTCCGGGACTAGGGAACGAGCAGTACTTC; cdr3_aa: CASSPGLGNEQYF
v_call: TRBV18; j_call: TRBJ1-5; clone_size: .; d_call: .; cdr3_nt: TGTGCCAGCTCCCCGGACAGAGTTCAGCCCCAGCATTTT; cdr3_aa: CASSPDRVQPQHF
v_call: TRBV5-4; j_call: TRBJ2-5; clone_size: .; d_call: .; cdr3_nt: TGTGCCAGCAGCTTGGAGCTAGCAGAAGAGACCCAGTACTTC; cdr3_aa: CASSLELAEETQYF
v_call: TRBV5-5; j_call: TRBJ2-7; clone_size: once; d_call: TRBD2; cdr3_nt: TGTGCCAGCAGCTTTGGGGTAGCGGGAGGGTACGAGCAGTACTTC; cdr3_aa: CASSFGVAGGYEQYF
v_call: TRBV5-1; j_call: TRBJ2-7; clone_size: .; d_call: .; cdr3_nt: TGCGCCAGCAGCTTGCAGGGGCCACCCTACGAGCAGTACTTC; cdr3_aa: CASSLQGPPYEQYF
v_call: TRBV7-2; j_call: TRBJ2-3; clone_size: .; d_call: TRBD1; cdr3_nt: TGTGCCAGCAGCTTAGCAGGCGGGACAGGGTACACAGATACGCAGTATTTT; cdr3_aa: CASSLAGGTGYTDTQYF
v_call: TRBV6-2/TRBV6-3; j_call: TRBJ2-3; clone_size: .; d_call: .; cdr3_nt: TGTGCCAGCAGCGACCGTCGGGGTACAGATACGCAGTATTTT; cdr3_aa: CASSDRRGTDTQYF
v_call: TRBV4-3; j_call: TRBJ2-2; clone_size: .; d_call: TRBD2; cdr3_nt: TGCGCCAGCAGCCCTCTAGCGGGAGGGCCCGGGGAGCTGTTTTTT; cdr3_aa: CASSPLAGGPGELFF
v_call: TRBV2; j_call: TRBJ1-2; clone_size: .; d_call: .; cdr3_nt: TGTGCCAGCAGCGAAGATGGGGGGTATGGCTACACCTTC; cdr3_aa: CASSEDGGYGYTF
v_call: TRBV28; j_call: TRBJ2-1; clone_size: .; d_call: .; cdr3_nt: TGTGCCAGTGGTCCTTGGACAGACAATGAGCAGTTCTTC; cdr3_aa: CASGPWTDNEQFF
v_call: TRBV10-3; j_call: TRBJ1-2; clone_size: .; d_call: .; cdr3_nt: TGTGCCATCAGCGACTTAGCAGGGCCCCCCTCGTCCGGCTACACCTTC; cdr3_aa: CAISDLAGPPSSGYTF
v_call: TRBV4-1; j_call: TRBJ2-7; clone_size: .; d_call: .; cdr3_nt: TGCGCCAGCAGCCATGCGGGACGGACCTACGAGCAGTACTTC; cdr3_aa: CASSHAGRTYEQYF
v_call: TRBV5-5; j_call: TRBJ2-1; clone_size: .; d_call: .; cdr3_nt: TGTGCCAGCAGCTTGTATCTGGGGGCAGCAAATGAGCAGTTCTTC; cdr3_aa: CASSLYLGAANEQFF
v_call: TRBV2; j_call: TRBJ2-1; clone_size: .; d_call: TRBD2; cdr3_nt: TGTGCCAGCAATCTAGCGGGAGGTGGAAACAATGAGCAGTTCTTC; cdr3_aa: CASNLAGGGNNEQFF
v_call: TRBV5-5; j_call: TRBJ2-3; clone_size: .; d_call: TRBD2; cdr3_nt: TGTGCCAGCAGCTTACCAGCGGGGGCCACAGATACGCAGTATTTT; cdr3_aa: CASSLPAGATDTQYF
v_call: TRBV2; j_call: TRBJ2-1; clone_size: .; d_call: TRBD1; cdr3_nt: TGTGCCAGCACAGGGGGCAATGAGCAGTTCTTC; cdr3_aa: CASTGGNEQFF
v_call: TRBV6-4; j_call: TRBJ2-3; clone_size: .; d_call: TRBD2; cdr3_nt: TGTGCCAGCAGTGAAAAGGCGGGAGGGCCACCCGATACGCAGTATTTT; cdr3_aa: CASSEKAGGPPDTQYF
v_call: TRBV19; j_call: TRBJ1-2; clone_size: .; d_call: .; cdr3_nt: TGTGCCAGTAGTGCCACTACAGGCCTCTATGGCTACACCTTC; cdr3_aa: CASSATTGLYGYTF
v_call: TRBV28; j_call: TRBJ2-7; clone_size: .; d_call: .; cdr3_nt: TGTGCCAGCAGTTTCACGGGCAGGGGCTACGAGCAGTACTTC; cdr3_aa: CASSFTGRGYEQYF